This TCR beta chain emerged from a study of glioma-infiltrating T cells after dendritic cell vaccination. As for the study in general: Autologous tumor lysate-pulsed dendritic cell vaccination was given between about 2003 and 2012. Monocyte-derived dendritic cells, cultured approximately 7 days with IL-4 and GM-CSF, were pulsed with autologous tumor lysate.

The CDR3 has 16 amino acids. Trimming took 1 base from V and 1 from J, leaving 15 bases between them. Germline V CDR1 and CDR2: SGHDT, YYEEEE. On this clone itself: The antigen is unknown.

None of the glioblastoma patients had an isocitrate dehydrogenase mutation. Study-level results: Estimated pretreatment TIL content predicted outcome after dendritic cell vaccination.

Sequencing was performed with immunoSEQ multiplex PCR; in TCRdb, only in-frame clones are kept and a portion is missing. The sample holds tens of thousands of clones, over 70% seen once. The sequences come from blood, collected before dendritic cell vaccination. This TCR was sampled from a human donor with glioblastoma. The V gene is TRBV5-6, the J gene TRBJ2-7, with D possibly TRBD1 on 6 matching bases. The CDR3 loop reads CASSLSLRRGSYEQYV. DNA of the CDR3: TGTGCCAGCAGCTTGAGTCTCCGAAGGGGGTCCTACGAGCAGTACGTC.